The 23 T cell receptor beta chains below come from one sample, sequenced in a study of CD8+ T cells in alopecia areata. As to treatment: oral pan-JAK inhibitor, 5-10 mg twice daily. Following RNA extraction, reverse transcription yielded cDNA that acted as the sequencing template. Data came from immunoSEQ multiplex PCR; TCRdb stores just in-frame clones and leaves some out. The sample holds around 120,000 clones, 50% to 55% seen once. The source material was CD4+ T cells sorted from blood, sampled at week 4, from a patient treated with tofacitinib. These receptors were collected from a human donor with alopecia areata.

In its sample, this clone was seen once. The genes are TRBV7-8 and TRBJ2-7; 9 bases map to TRBD2. The CDR3 spans 16 residues. V lost 1 base to trimming and J lost 3 bases; unmatched junction nucleotides: 7. Germline assignment: CDR1 SGHVS and CDR2 FQNEAQ. For the CDR3, the DNA is TGTGCCAGCAGCTTAGTCGGCGGGAGGGGGGGCTACGAGCAGTACTTC. It encodes CASSLVGGRGGYEQYF.

The chain recombines TRBV29-1 with TRBJ2-7; D may be TRBD2 (6 bases). V gave up 2 bases and J gave up 7 bases, with 9 bases separating them. The CDR3 has 11 residues. Germline-derived CDR1 and CDR2 are SQVTM and ANQGSEA. The CDR3 nucleotides read TGCAGCGTTGAACGGGGGAGAGAGCAGTACTTC. Amino acids: CSVERGREQYF.

This clone has more than one count but fewer than ten. The CDR3 spells CAWSRGQFYEQYF. The CDR3 nucleotides are TGTGCCTGGAGTCGAGGACAGTTCTACGAGCAGTACTTC. V is TRBV30 and J is TRBJ2-7; a weak D match, TRBD1 (6 bases). Germline V gene lookup returns CDR1 GTSNPN and CDR2 SVGIG (reference sequence). This CDR3 has 13 amino acids. Trimming shortened V by 2 bases and J by 3 bases, and 11 bases separated the two germline ends.

This chain links TRBV23-1 with TRBJ1-1; no clear D. TRBV23-1 is identified as an open reading frame with a role that is uncertain. The CDR3 is 17 amino acids. V was trimmed by 2 bases and J by 0 bases, leaving 16 bases between them. In DNA, the CDR3 is TGCGCCAGCAGTCAACCCCATACCAAGAATCTGAACACTGAAGCTTTCTTT. Translated: CASSQPHTKNLNTEAFF.

The rearrangement uses TRBV5-1 and TRBJ2-4, with D maybe TRBD2 (6 bases). Germline V lookup: CDR1 SGHRS, CDR2 YFSETQ. There are 13 residues in the CDR3. V shed 6 bases and J shed 6 bases, with 13 bases lying between them. The DNA for the CDR3 is TGCGCCAGCACTGACGGGCGGGGAAACATTCAGTACTTC. Protein: CASTDGRGNIQYF.

This clone was found once. This rearrangement joins TRBV11-2 to TRBJ2-3; 11 bases are shared with TRBD2. CDR1 is SGHAT, CDR2 FQNNGV, per germline. There are 15 residues in the CDR3. Germline trimming cut 5 bases from V and 6 bases from J; bases unmatched to any gene: 7. CDR3 sequence reads: CASSATSGGGDTQYF. DNA for the CDR3: TGTGCCAGCAGCGCCACTAGCGGGGGCGGGGATACGCAGTATTTT. Looking up the rest from reference TRBV11-2 and TRBJ2-3 gives the full variable domain: EAGVAQSPRYKIIEKRQSVAFWCNPISGHATLYWYQQILGQGPKLLIQFQNNGVVDDSQLPKDRFSAERLKGVDSTLKIQPAKLEDSAVYLCASSATSGGGDTQYFGPGTRLTVL.

This chain connects TRBV29-1 to TRBJ2-3, with 9 bases aligning to TRBD2. The CDR3 totals 16 residues. V lost 3 bases, J lost 0 bases, and 7 bases stayed unmatched. Germline V gene lookup returns CDR1 SQVTM and CDR2 ANQGSEA. In DNA form, the CDR3 reads TGCAGCGTTGAGGGGGTAGCGGGGGAGAGCACAGATACGCAGTATTTT. Translated, it gives CSVEGVAGESTDTQYF.

This chain connects TRBV5-1 to TRBJ2-7; 8 bases are a match to TRBD1. This CDR3 is built from 15 residues. Germline CDR1 reads SGHRS; CDR2 reads YFSETQ. V gave up 2 bases and J gave up 2 bases; unmatched junction bases: 6. The CDR3 nucleotides read TGCGCCAGCAGCTTCCGACAGGGGCGCCCCTACGAGCAGTACTTC. This translates into CASSFRQGRPYEQYF.

The chain recombines TRBV6-6 with TRBJ1-1; 8 nucleotides match TRBD1. V lost 6 bases to trimming and J lost 8 bases; unmatched junction nucleotides: 8. The CDR3 extends over 13 amino acids. The V gene's germline CDR1 is MNHNY and CDR2 SVGAGI (reference sequence). The CDR3 is CASSRLDRGEAFF. The DNA for the CDR3 is TGTGCCAGCAGCCGACTAGACAGGGGCGAAGCTTTCTTT.

In this sample, this clone turned up a few times. The chain recombines TRBV14 with TRBJ1-1; the D gene is possibly TRBD1 (5 bases). Germline V gene sequence: CDR1 SGHDN, CDR2 FVKESK. CDR3 size: 13 residues. V was shortened by 0 bases and J by 14 bases, with 16 bases between the two germline ends. The CDR3: CASSQERLGDSFF. The CDR3 DNA is TGTGCCAGCAGCCAAGAACGTTTAGGGGATTCATTCTTT.

V gene TRBV29-1 combines with J gene TRBJ1-2, with unresolved D. Germline CDR1 reads SQVTM; CDR2 reads ANQGSEA. The CDR3 contains 10 residues. Between the trimmed V and J ends, which lost 5 bases and 4 bases, there was a span of 5 bases. The CDR3 protein is CSVLGYGYTF. The CDR3 DNA follows: TGCAGCGTTTTGGGCTATGGCTACACCTTC.

This clone was observed a handful of times. The chain couples TRBV20-1 to TRBJ2-7, with D hard to call. The germline V gene has CDR1 DFQATT and CDR2 SNEGSKA (reference sequence). This CDR3 spans 11 amino acids. Trimming stripped 5 bases from V and 0 bases from J, with 5 bases between. Here the CDR3 DNA reads TGCAGTGCTCATAACTCCTACGAGCAGTACTTC. This sequence encodes CSAHNSYEQYF.

The chain couples TRBV29-1 to TRBJ2-3; D possibly matches TRBD1 or TRBD2 (5 bases each). V was clipped by 6 bases and J by 2 bases, with 15 bases between them. The germline gives CDR1 SQVTM, CDR2 ANQGSEA. The length of the CDR3 is 14 residues. CDR3 coding DNA: TGCAGCGTCCTTGAGGGGTCGAACACAGATACGCAGTATTTT. Its translation is CSVLEGSNTDTQYF.

This chain uses TRBV5-1 with TRBJ2-3, with 11 bases fitting TRBD2. The CDR3 sequence is 16 residues long. The germline V gene encodes CDR1 SGHRS and CDR2 YFSETQ. Germline trimming cut 2 bases from V and 5 bases from J; bases unmatched to any gene: 7. Here the CDR3 reads CASSFTTSGEGDTQYF. The CDR3 DNA sequence: TGCGCCAGCAGCTTTACGACTAGCGGGGAGGGAGATACGCAGTATTTT.

The CDR3 DNA sequence: TGTGCCAGCACTGACAGAGAAGCTTTCTTT. Its translation: CASTDREAFF. The V call is TRBV6-1, the J call TRBJ1-1; a weak D match, TRBD1 (5 bases). With 7 bases removed from V and 8 bases from J, the gap between germline ends came to 8 bases. Germline values: CDR1 MNHNS, CDR2 SASEGT. The CDR3 length is 10 residues.

This clone was seen a single time. The V gene is TRBV14, the J gene TRBJ2-7; 7 bases agree with TRBD1. The germline V gene has CDR1 SGHDN and CDR2 FVKESK. This CDR3 has 20 residues. V gave up 2 bases and J gave up 3 bases; unmatched junction bases: 22. The CDR3: CASSQFTRFSLGQGVYEQYF. The CDR3 region has the DNA TGTGCCAGCAGCCAATTCACTCGGTTTTCTCTCGGGCAGGGGGTCTACGAGCAGTACTTC.

This clone was detected a few times. This rearrangement joins TRBV5-1 to TRBJ2-2, with 8 nucleotides matching TRBD1. The CDR3 extends over 16 amino acids. Germline V gene lookup returns CDR1 SGHRS and CDR2 YFSETQ. J gave up 5 bases and V 4 bases, and 10 bases lay outside the gene matches. This CDR3 is CASSPLLTGATGELFF. DNA for the CDR3: TGCGCCAGCAGCCCACTATTGACAGGGGCAACCGGGGAGCTGTTTTTT.

This clone was picked up a small number of times. This rearrangement joins TRBV25-1 to TRBJ2-7; the D is unclear. The CDR3 loop spans 11 amino acids. Trimming pared 2 bases from V and 7 bases from J, leaving 6 bases between. Germline V gene sequence: CDR1 MGHDK, CDR2 SYGVNS. CDR3 DNA: TGTGCCAGCAGTGAAAAGGGAGAGCAGTACTTC. This encodes CASSEKGEQYF.

The rearrangement uses TRBV10-2 and TRBJ2-5; TRBD2 aligns across 7 bases. V lost 11 bases to trimming and J lost 10 bases; unmatched junction nucleotides: 16. Germline CDR1 and CDR2: WSHSY and SAAADI. This CDR3 is built from 13 residues. The CDR3, as DNA: TGCGCCTCTGCGTCCCTAGCAGGCGGGGGCCAGTACTTC. This gives the protein CASASLAGGGQYF.

The rearrangement uses TRBV5-1 and TRBJ1-4, with 7 nucleotides matching TRBD1. In germline, CDR1 is SGHRS, CDR2 YFSETQ. There are 15 residues in the CDR3. V was clipped by 4 bases and J by 8 bases; unmatched bases: 11. The CDR3 sequence: CASSPRQGRKEKLFF. DNA of the CDR3: TGCGCCAGCAGCCCCCGACAGGGAAGGAAGGAAAAACTGTTTTTT.

V gene TRBV12-5 combines with J gene TRBJ2-1; 9 bases match TRBD2. The CDR3 has 18 residues. Germline V CDR1 and CDR2: LGHNT, FRNRAP. V shed 0 bases and J 10 bases; nucleotides not matched to a gene: 16. CDR3 sequence: CASGLVSPGTSRTLEQFF. The CDR3 nucleotides are TGTGCTAGTGGTTTGGTATCCCCGGGGACTAGCAGAACCCTAGAGCAGTTCTTC.

The V call is TRBV27, the J call TRBJ1-1; TRBD1 is a possible D gene (6 bases). From germline, CDR1 is MNHEY and CDR2 SMNVEV (reference sequence). The germline V and J ends were trimmed by 5 bases and 8 bases, with 15 bases remaining between them. This CDR3 spans 13 amino acids. The CDR3 bases are TGTGCCAGCAGTGTCAACACAGGGAACGAAGCTTTCTTT. This gives the protein CASSVNTGNEAFF.

A few counts support this clone. The rearrangement links TRBV9 to TRBJ2-7; D could derive from TRBD1 or TRBD2 (6 bases each). Trimming stripped 3 bases from V and 3 bases from J, with 16 bases between. Germline CDR1 is SGDLS and CDR2 is YYNGEE. The CDR3 sequence is 15 residues long. The CDR3 DNA sequence: TGTGCCAGCAGCGCTCAAGGGGGGCCGGGCTACGAGCAGTACTTC. Protein: CASSAQGGPGYEQYF.